Sequencing of this T cell receptor beta chain was carried out in a study of blood T cell repertoires in COVID-19. On the study more broadly: Italy, Spain and the United States were the sources of the convalescent and acute COVID-19 samples. PBMCs, B-cell-depleted T cells, or T cells were the source of the cDNA or gDNA that made up the material.

As handled by the study authors: Reference gene primer amplification yielded estimated nucleated cell counts. Profiling relied on immunoSEQ multiplex PCR, and the TCRdb table lists in-frame clones only, not all of them. That table is the source of V, J and clone size, and D and trimming were worked out from the DNA. The sample yields over 200,000 clones, 84% seen once. This CDR3 has 15 amino acids. In germline, CDR1 is MNHEY, CDR2 SVGAGI. J was trimmed by 11 bases and V by 6 bases; bases with no gene match: 14. The chain is built from TRBV6-5 and TRBJ1-5; 9 nucleotides agree with TRBD1. This receptor was obtained from a woman aged 50 to 60 with active or convalescent COVID-19. Material: peripheral blood. This CDR3 is CASSPTGTGYSAQHF. CDR3 DNA sequence: TGTGCCAGCAGCCCGACCGGGACAGGGTATTCCGCCCAGCATTTT.